A selection of T cell receptor beta chains follows, all from one sample in a study of early T cells in non-severe SARS-CoV-2 infection. Each CDR3 protein gets one entry after TCRdb re-called the 5' RACE reads with MiXCR. The table records 40,000 or so distinct CDR3 sequences, approximately 7.2% of them present only once. This specimen consisted of whole blood, obtained at baseline. The origin of the receptors is an adult who was a healthcare worker with PCR-confirmed SARS-CoV-2 infection or an uninfected control (not recorded which). Each CDR3 is given with its conserved first and last residue. The order of the fields is V gene, J gene, D gene, CDR3 protein. D genes are given only for firm matches.

TRBV11-2	TRBJ2-1	.	CASSLEAPESYNEQFF
TRBV7-9	TRBJ2-7	TRBD1	CASSRSDRFSYEQYF
TRBV6-5	TRBJ2-7	TRBD1	CASSPGQGVSEQYF
TRBV11-2	TRBJ1-1	TRBD1	CASSVRQGLNTEAFF
TRBV12-3/TRBV12-4	TRBJ1-6	.	CASSHLPFRPAGNSPLHF
TRBV10-3	TRBJ2-3	.	CAITEGGTDTQYF
TRBV4-1	TRBJ1-5	.	CASSQVPWQGNQPQHF
TRBV6-2/TRBV6-3	TRBJ1-1	.	CASIPHGGRTMNTEAFF
TRBV7-2	TRBJ2-3	.	CASSLGSRATDTQYF
TRBV7-9	TRBJ2-1	TRBD1	CASSLAGFRGNEQFF
TRBV14	TRBJ2-7	TRBD2	CASSQDPGTSGAAYEQYF
TRBV27	TRBJ1-1	.	CASSLGQGLVHTEAFF
TRBV6-1	TRBJ2-1	TRBD1	CASSLGQGGSNEQFF
TRBV6-6	TRBJ1-5	TRBD1	CASSTGQGESQPQHF
TRBV25-1	TRBJ2-5	.	CASSEFDTGETQYF
TRBV5-1	TRBJ2-4	TRBD1	CASSLRTGQGNIQYF
TRBV19	TRBJ1-4	.	CASELWSGSGELFF
TRBV5-1	TRBJ2-5	TRBD1	CASSFGQGAGTQYF
TRBV9	TRBJ2-1	.	CASSVEADFLDEQFF
TRBV19	TRBJ1-5	.	CASSQTGGAGQPQHF
TRBV19	TRBJ2-2	.	CASTTDGGFGTGELFF
TRBV11-2	TRBJ2-5	.	CASSKTTAGPKTQYF
TRBV5-5	TRBJ2-7	.	CASSLGSGPYEQYF
TRBV7-6	TRBJ2-2	TRBD2	CASSSGLAGGSNTGELFF
TRBV7-6	TRBJ2-3	TRBD2	CASSSLLASGVLLPGTQYF
TRBV6-5	TRBJ1-1	.	CASSSLGPGEAFF
TRBV7-2	TRBJ2-6	.	CASSRDRTSGANVLTF
TRBV2	TRBJ2-5	.	CASSEGRGLYQETQYF
TRBV25-1	TRBJ1-5	TRBD1	CASSESGTGSQPQHF
TRBV5-1	TRBJ2-2	.	CASSLGRGSNTGELFF
TRBV6-5	TRBJ1-3	.	CATTRGSGNTIYF
TRBV12-3/TRBV12-4	TRBJ2-7	TRBD1	CASSPTGDISYEQYF
TRBV30	TRBJ2-1	TRBD2	CAWRLAGGSNEQFF
TRBV11-2	TRBJ1-1	.	CASSFDRRPEAFF
TRBV6-6	TRBJ1-5	.	CASSYFGDGTSNQPQHF
TRBV2	TRBJ2-7	.	CASSVGYEQYF
TRBV18	TRBJ1-2	.	CASSPRRADGYTF
TRBV6-6	TRBJ1-2	.	CASALVSNYGYTF
TRBV9	TRBJ2-7	TRBD2	CASSPYSGFAINEQYF
TRBV12-3/TRBV12-4	TRBJ2-5	TRBD2	CASSHGLAGREETQYF
TRBV10-2	TRBJ2-5	TRBD2	CATSGGQLETQYF
TRBV4-3	TRBJ2-3	.	CASSQDRVSTDTQYF
TRBV15	TRBJ2-2	.	CATSPGSVTGELFF
TRBV11-1	TRBJ1-5	.	CASSLGVNQPQHF
TRBV2	TRBJ1-5	.	CASASKNQPQHF
TRBV20-1	TRBJ1-1	.	CSVRQGDTEAFF
TRBV19	TRBJ1-5	.	CASSKNRNNQPQHF
TRBV4-1	TRBJ2-1	TRBD2	CASSQGGGAYNEQFF
TRBV5-6	TRBJ2-2	TRBD1	CASTPFFGQGGDGELFF
TRBV11-2	TRBJ1-2	.	CASIGHRTEGKYYGYTF
TRBV10-3	TRBJ2-2	TRBD1	CAIRSWDRGTGELFF
TRBV11-2	TRBJ2-6	.	CASSLRGTPGHYSSGANVLTF
TRBV16	TRBJ1-4	TRBD1	CASSHPGTVSEKLFF
TRBV29-1	TRBJ1-1	TRBD1	CSVEYRGNTEAFF
TRBV4-1	TRBJ2-1	TRBD1	CASSQAGTEYYNEQFF
TRBV3-1	TRBJ2-2	.	CASSQVSLENTGELFF
TRBV3-1	TRBJ1-2	.	CASSQGTGYGYTF